The next 21 T cell receptor beta chains were all read from a single sample in a study of pediatric ulcerative colitis. The repertoire was sequenced with immunoSEQ multiplex PCR; TCRdb's copy has only in-frame clones and lacks some. Found here are 40,000 to 60,000 clones, around 79% of them singletons; the top ten hold 3% to 4.5%. Rectal tissue came from one to two pinch biopsies taken at colonoscopy. Sample: gut tissue. All receptors derive from a girl between 10 and 17 years old with moderate ulcerative colitis.

The V gene is TRBV19, the J gene TRBJ1-1; D is unresolved. V lost 8 bases and J 0 bases, leaving 19 bases between the germline ends. From germline, CDR1 is LNHDA and CDR2 SQIVND (reference sequence). The CDR3 totals 16 residues. CDR3 sequence (DNA): TGTGCCAGTGCTCACAAGGGCTTTGAAGTGAACACTGAAGCTTTCTTT. This codes for CASAHKGFEVNTEAFF.

The chain couples TRBV5-6 to TRBJ2-3, with D maybe TRBD1 (5 bases). The germline V and J ends were trimmed by 1 base and 5 bases, with 14 bases remaining between them. Germline-derived CDR1 and CDR2 are SGHDT and YYEEEE. The CDR3 sequence is 15 residues long. In DNA, the CDR3 is TGTGCCAGCAGCTTGAGGACAATAAACGGAGATACGCAGTATTTT. Translation: CASSLRTINGDTQYF.

V is TRBV27 and J is TRBJ2-1; 7 bases line up with TRBD2. J was trimmed by 1 base and V by 6 bases; bases with no gene match: 0. Germline values: CDR1 MNHEY, CDR2 SMNVEV (reference sequence). The CDR3 sequence is 13 residues long. CDR3 in amino acids: CASRGGSYNEQFF. In nucleotides, the CDR3 is TGTGCCAGCAGGGGAGGGTCCTACAATGAGCAGTTCTTC.

This sequence joins TRBV10-2 and TRBJ2-7; perhaps TRBD1 as D (5 bases). Looked up from germline, CDR1 is WSHSY and CDR2 is SAAADI. V gave up 0 bases and J gave up 4 bases, with 13 bases separating them. CDR3 length equals 15 residues. The CDR3 spells CASSESRAGPYEQYF. The CDR3 bases are TGCGCCAGCAGTGAGTCTAGGGCAGGGCCATACGAGCAGTACTTC.

This CDR3 is CASSYLRDGNYEQYF. The CDR3 coding sequence is TGTGCCAGCAGTTACCTTCGGGACGGAAACTACGAGCAGTACTTC. The chain joins TRBV6-5 to TRBJ2-7; TRBD1 or TRBD2 may be the D gene (5 bases each). The V end lost 2 bases, the J end lost 3 bases, and 14 bases lay between the germline ends. Germline V CDR1 and CDR2: MNHEY, SVGAGI. The CDR3 sequence is 15 residues long.

The V and J genes are TRBV18 and TRBJ2-7, with TRBD1 as a possible D gene (6 bases). CDR1 KGHSH and CDR2 LQKENI come from the germline V gene. CDR3 length: 13 residues. V was pared by 3 bases and J by 2 bases, with 8 bases between. The CDR3 loop is CASSPAGAYEQYF. CDR3 in DNA: TGTGCCAGCTCACCGGCAGGGGCCTACGAGCAGTACTTC.

This chain connects TRBV4-2 to TRBJ2-1; weak D call: TRBD2 (5 bases). Germline V lookup: CDR1 LGHNA, CDR2 YNFKEQ. This CDR3 spans 16 amino acids. V lost 4 bases and J lost 2, with 15 bases in between. CDR3 protein: CASSLTGRRAYNEQFF. The DNA for the CDR3 is TGTGCCAGCAGCCTAACTGGTCGGCGGGCCTACAATGAGCAGTTCTTC.

The J gene is TRBJ2-2, the V gene TRBV6-5; TRBD2 aligns across 8 bases. The junction had 6 bases not matched to a gene; V was cut back by 2 bases and J by 7 bases. This CDR3 contains 15 residues. The V gene's germline CDR1 is MNHEY and CDR2 SVGAGI. CDR3 residues: CASSYLRGEVGELFF. The CDR3 DNA is TGTGCCAGCAGTTACCTGCGGGGGGAAGTCGGGGAGCTGTTTTTT.

This clone turned up a few times. The chain links TRBV28 to TRBJ1-1, with D unresolved. Per germline, CDR1 MDHEN and CDR2 SYDVKM. V lost 3 bases, J lost 4 bases, and 6 bases lay in between. CDR3 length: 12 amino acids. The CDR3 DNA sequence: TGTGCCAGCAGTTTGGAGGTCACTGAAGCTTTCTTT. This sequence encodes CASSLEVTEAFF.

This clone appeared a few times. This rearrangement joins TRBV5-6 to TRBJ1-5; no reliable D call. This CDR3 region has 12 residues. In germline, CDR1 is SGHDT, CDR2 YYEEEE. The V end was cut by 1 base, the J end by 4 bases, with 3 bases between. As DNA, the CDR3 is TGTGCCAGCAGCTTGAAAAATCAGCCCCAGCATTTT. This codes for CASSLKNQPQHF.

V and J are TRBV7-8 and TRBJ2-7; D is ambiguous. This CDR3 comprises 14 residues. The V end lost 0 bases, the J end lost 1 base, and 7 bases lay between the germline ends. Germline V gene lookup returns CDR1 SGHVS and CDR2 FQNEAQ. CDR3 sequence reads: CASSLALVSYEQYF. The CDR3 nucleotides are TGTGCCAGCAGCTTAGCCCTAGTATCCTACGAGCAGTACTTC.

This clone was observed once. The chain is built from TRBV10-1 and TRBJ2-5; unclear D gene. CDR3 size: 16 residues. With 0 bases removed from V and 5 bases from J, the gap between germline ends came to 16 bases. Looked up from germline, CDR1 is WNHNN and CDR2 is SYGVQD (reference sequence). This CDR3 reads CASSESETGVLETQYF. CDR3 nucleotides: TGCGCCAGCAGTGAGTCAGAGACGGGCGTCCTGGAGACCCAGTACTTC.

The J gene is TRBJ2-1, the V gene TRBV4-2; tentative D call: TRBD2 (6 bases). The CDR3 spans 16 residues. The V end lost 1 base, the J end lost 2 bases, and 12 bases lay between the germline ends. From germline, CDR1 is LGHNA and CDR2 YNFKEQ. The CDR3 sequence is CASSQAPTSTYNEQFF. In DNA form, the CDR3 reads TGTGCCAGCAGCCAAGCCCCGACTAGTACCTACAATGAGCAGTTCTTC.

The chain combines TRBV11-3 with TRBJ2-2; 10 bases align to TRBD1. The J segment lost 4 bases and the V segment lost 4 bases, leaving 12 bases of the junction unmatched. CDR1 and CDR2 (germline): SGHNT, YENEEA. This CDR3 region has 18 residues. The CDR3 sequence: CASSSSPIDRGPTGELFF. In nucleotides, the CDR3 is TGTGCCAGCAGCTCCTCTCCTATAGACAGGGGGCCCACCGGGGAGCTGTTTTTT.

V is TRBV2 and J is TRBJ1-1, with TRBD1 matching 7 bases. The junction had 10 bases not matched to a gene; V was cut back by 6 bases and J by 3 bases. Germline CDR1 SNHLY, CDR2 FYNNEI. The CDR3 extends over 15 amino acids. CDR3: CASSALPGQYTEAFF. The CDR3 DNA sequence: TGTGCCAGCAGCGCCTTACCGGGACAGTACACTGAAGCTTTCTTT.

The chain recombines TRBV5-1 with TRBJ2-7, with D perhaps being TRBD1 or TRBD2 (5 bases each). The V and J ends lost 3 bases and 1 base respectively, with 8 bases between them. This CDR3 has 13 residues. The germline CDR1 and CDR2 sequences are SGHRS and YFSETQ. CDR3 sequence: CASSWDGSYEQYF. The CDR3 DNA follows: TGCGCCAGCAGCTGGGACGGATCCTACGAGCAGTACTTC.

The rearrangement links TRBV6-5 to TRBJ1-1; perhaps TRBD1 as D (5 bases). The germline V gene has CDR1 MNHEY and CDR2 SVGAGI. This CDR3 has 15 residues. Trimming pared 5 bases from V and 5 bases from J, leaving 18 bases between. The CDR3 DNA follows: TGTGCCAGCAGTACCCGGACACGGAGCGGTACTGAAGCTTTCTTT. Amino acids: CASSTRTRSGTEAFF.

The rearrangement links TRBV10-3 to TRBJ1-1, with TRBD1 matching over 7 bases. J lost 3 bases, V lost 2 bases, and 6 bases had no gene match. Germline CDR1 is ENHRY and CDR2 is SYGVKD. This CDR3 region has 15 residues. The CDR3 DNA sequence: TGTGCCATCAGTGAGCGATGGACAGGCGACACTGAAGCTTTCTTT. Residues: CAISERWTGDTEAFF.

DNA for the CDR3: TGCGCCAGCAGCCACCGATTGGGACAGGTCAATGAGCAGTTCTTC. This encodes CASSHRLGQVNEQFF. V is TRBV4-1 and J is TRBJ2-1; 8 nucleotides line up with TRBD1. Germline V CDR1 and CDR2: MGHRA, YSYEKL. With 3 bases clipped from V and 6 bases from J, the junction kept 7 bases outside the gene matches. The CDR3 consists of 15 residues.

The chain has TRBV5-1 and TRBJ2-5, with TRBD1 as a possible D gene (7 bases). V was trimmed by 0 bases and J by 3 bases, leaving 12 bases between them. This CDR3 contains 15 residues. Germline V gene data show CDR1 as SGHRS and CDR2 as YFSETQ. CDR3 sequence: CASSLGQGGKETQYF. For the CDR3, the DNA is TGCGCCAGCAGCTTGGGACAGGGAGGCAAAGAGACCCAGTACTTC. The full variable domain, its missing parts supplied by reference TRBV5-1 and TRBJ2-5, is KAGVTQTPRYLIKTRGQQVTLSCSPISGHRSVSWYQQTPGQGLQFLFEYFSETQRNKGNFPGRFSGRQFSNSRSEMNVSTLELGDSALYLCASSLGQGGKETQYFGPGTRLLVL.

This clone was observed a handful of times. This sample also contains other DNA sequences that code for the same CDR3. The gene calls are TRBV10-3 and TRBJ2-7; 9 nucleotides align to TRBD2. The V gene end was trimmed by 3 bases and the J gene end by 4 bases; junction bases not matched to a gene: 4. Per germline, CDR1 ENHRY and CDR2 SYGVKD. The CDR3 has 14 residues. The CDR3 DNA sequence: TGTGCCATCAGTGATGGCGGGGGGGTTTACGAGCAGTACTTC. This sequence encodes CAISDGGGVYEQYF.